This T cell receptor (beta chain) was retrieved from a study of T-cell reconstitution after alpha-beta-depleted transplantation in children. Unique molecular identifiers tagged the TCRbeta library. One entry per CDR3 protein, called by TCRdb with MiXCR from the PCR reads. Altogether some 590,000 distinct CDR3 sequences are present, roughly a tenth being singletons, with the ten largest covering less than 5%. CDR1 DFQATT and CDR2 SNEGSKA come from the germline V gene (reference sequence). The CDR3 contains 12 residues. Between the trimmed V and J ends, which lost 7 bases and 0 bases, there was a span of 10 bases.

The chain combines TRBV20-1 with TRBJ2-7; D not resolved. The sequences come from PBMCs from the stem cell graft donor, collected from the stem cell graft. This TCR came from a human donor who donated a stem cell graft to a child with acute myeloid leukemia. CDR3 region: CSGPRSSYEQYF. The CDR3 DNA follows: TGCAGTGGCCCCCGGAGCTCCTACGAGCAGTACTTC.